This T cell receptor beta chain was captured in a study of cytomegalovirus exposure and HLA in healthy donors. Regarding the study as a whole: A later analysis showed that HLA-associated TCR beta chains had undergone more clonal expansion than equally common others.

Both 60 Vbeta primers and 13 Jbeta primers went into the PCR. Repertoires were generated with immunoSEQ multiplex PCR, while TCRdb's copy carries only in-frame clones and drops some. The sample lists approximately 140,000 clones, 70% to 80% occurring once. Comment on this clone: The target antigen is unknown.

Germline assignment: CDR1 SGDLS and CDR2 YYNGEE. V was pared by 0 bases and J by 1 base, with 7 bases between. The CDR3 extends over 14 amino acids. This chain uses TRBV9 with TRBJ1-1; D not certain. Sequencing was done on a sample of PBMCs. The receptor was derived from a man aged 45-65 years in good health and CMV-seropositive. CDR3 nucleotide sequence: TGTGCCAGCAGCGTAGACGGAGCGAACACTGAAGCTTTCTTT. Residues: CASSVDGANTEAFF.